These 24 T cell receptor delta chains were sequenced from one sample in a study of in vitro expanded adult blood gammadelta T cells (dated by TCRdb to 2020 to 2022). Explained via the paper, the treatment or condition label denotes: aminobisphosphonate causing endogenous IPP accumulation, about 0.91 uM. Following expansion, live CD3+ TCRgammadelta+ Vgamma9+ Vdelta2+ T cells were FACS-sorted using a FACS Aria III. PBMC were pulsed for one day with around 1 uM zoledronate, then washed three times before expansion. Cultures were expanded for roughly 13 days, with IL-2 replenished every 3 to 4 days. No antigen is known for these receptors. To prepare the library, 5' RACE was applied. Reads for this sample came from an Illumina MiSeq. In TCRdb, clones were called once more from the public reads by CATT, and rows of identical DNA were later combined. The sample table contains about 730 delta-chain clones; only one count was recorded for about 42% of them. The ten top clones hold roughly 22% of the sample.

Sequenced here: gamma-delta T cells from peripheral blood expanded in culture, sampled from an in vitro culture stimulated with zoledronate. The receptors originated from an adult in good health.

Comment on this clone: This likely came from a read error, as a far larger clone is one base away. The sample has other DNA sequences that encode this CDR3 too. V is TRDV2 and J is TRDJ1; perhaps TRDD3 as D (6 bases). Germline V gene lookup returns CDR1 GEAIGNYY and CDR2 EKD. The CDR3 spans 15 residues. CDR3 nucleotide sequence: TGTGCATGTGACACCGTGGGGGCTTACACCGATAAACTCATCTTT. This sequence encodes CACDTVGAYTDKLIF.

By sample share, this clone is large (0.1 to 1%). The same CDR3 can be traced to other DNA sequences in this sample. This chain connects TRDV2 to TRDJ3; 10 nucleotides match TRDD3. V lost 0 bases to trimming and J lost 5 bases; unmatched junction nucleotides: 12. CDR1 and CDR2 from the germline V gene are GEAIGNYY and EKD. The length of the CDR3 is 20 residues. The CDR3 is CACDTADGGYFVRDTRQMFF. CDR3 in DNA: TGTGCCTGTGACACCGCAGATGGGGGATACTTTGTCCGGGACACCCGACAGATGTTTTTC.

Notes on this clone: A single base separates this from a much larger clone, so it may be a read error. The V call is TRDV2, the J call TRDJ1; 10 nucleotides align to TRDD3. This CDR3 is built from 17 residues. J was trimmed by 4 bases and V by 0 bases; bases with no gene match: 10. The germline gives CDR1 GEAIGNYY, CDR2 EKD. The CDR3 loop reads CACDTILGDNLRDKLIF. The CDR3, as DNA: TGTGCCTGTGACACCATTCTGGGGGATAATTTACGCGATAAACTCATCTTT.

The gene calls are TRDV2 and TRDJ1; TRDD3 matches 7 bases. V lost 1 base and J lost 0; bases outside the gene matches: 16. The CDR3 contains 19 residues. Germline V gene lookup returns CDR1 GEAIGNYY and CDR2 EKD. The CDR3 region has the DNA TGTGCCTGTGACACGGTCAAGACTGGGGTATCGGGGCACACCGATAAACTCATCTTT. Its protein product is CACDTVKTGVSGHTDKLIF.

A note on this clone: It differs at one base from a far larger clone, so likely a read error. The chain employs TRDV2 and TRDJ1, with TRDD3 matching 9 bases. The length of the CDR3 is 18 residues. Germline V gene lookup returns CDR1 GEAIGNYY and CDR2 EKD. The CDR3 DNA reads TGTGCCTGTGTCACCGTGGTGGGGGATAAGGCGTTCGCCGATAAACTCATCTTT. It specifies CACVTVVGDKAFADKLIF.

This clone was picked up a small number of times. This chain links TRDV2 with TRDJ1; 11 bases match TRDD3. Trimming at V came to 1 base and at J to 0 bases, leaving 12 bases not matched to a gene. CDR3 length equals 19 residues. Germline V gene data show CDR1 as GEAIGNYY and CDR2 as EKD. The CDR3 spells CACDTLGDTGVEYTDKLIF. The CDR3 nucleotides are TGTGCCTGTGACACTCTGGGGGATACTGGAGTTGAGTACACCGATAAACTCATCTTT.

This clone is labeled as hyperexpanded. Other DNA variants within this sample encode the same CDR3. The chain is built from TRDV2 and TRDJ1; possibly TRDD3 for D (6 bases). V lost 6 bases to trimming and J lost 3 bases, with 19 bases between them. The CDR3 has 15 residues. Per the germline V gene, CDR1 is GEAIGNYY and CDR2 is EKD. The CDR3 DNA sequence: TGTGCCTGTTTCGACCTGGGGACAGAGCCCGATAAACTCATCTTT. Its translation is CACFDLGTEPDKLIF.

This clone appeared once. A far larger clone differs by one base, so this is likely a read error. The V gene is TRDV2, the J gene TRDJ1; 9 bases agree with TRDD3. This CDR3 has 18 residues. V gave up 0 bases and J gave up 4 bases; unmatched junction bases: 14. Germline values: CDR1 GEAIGNYY, CDR2 EKD. The CDR3 protein is CACDTVGGLGDIGDKLIF. DNA for the CDR3: TGTGCCTGTGACACCGTTGGAGGCTTGGGGGATATCGGCGATAAACTCATCTTT.

In the case of this clone: A read error may explain this, as a much larger clone is one base away. This chain connects TRDV2 to TRDJ1; D remains unclear. The germline V and J ends were trimmed by 0 bases and 1 base, with 17 bases remaining between them. The CDR3 contains 17 residues. The V gene's germline CDR1 is GEAIGNYY and CDR2 EKD. This CDR3 reads CACDTLPRSGRTDKLIF. CDR3 bases: TGTGCCTGTGACACCCTCCCCCGTTCGGGCCGCACCGATAAACTCATCTTT.

Regarding this clone: A read error may explain this, as a much larger clone is one base away. V usage is TRDV2 and J usage is TRDJ2, with a possible D match to TRDD3 (6 bases). Trimming removed 3 bases from V and 0 bases from J, with 22 bases in between. This CDR3 comprises 19 residues. CDR1 GEAIGNYY and CDR2 EKD come from the germline V gene. The CDR3 DNA is TGTGCCTGTGACCCTATTCGTTCTGGGGAATACGCTTTGACAGCACAACTCTTCTTT. Protein sequence: CACDPIRSGEYALTAQLFF.

The V gene is TRDV2, the J gene TRDJ1, with D perhaps matching TRDD3 (5 bases). The CDR3 is 14 amino acids. The V end was cut by 0 bases, the J end by 5 bases, with 12 bases between. Germline V CDR1 and CDR2: GEAIGNYY, EKD. The CDR3: CACDTVDIKDKLIF. For the CDR3, the DNA is TGTGCCTGTGACACCGTGGATATAAAGGATAAACTCATCTTT.

Concerning this clone itself: A much bigger clone sits one base away, suggesting this may be a read error. This chain links TRDV2 with TRDJ2; the D gene is possibly TRDD3 (5 bases). This CDR3 comprises 14 residues. CDR1 is GEAIGNYY and CDR2 is EKD in the germline V gene. Written as DNA, the CDR3 is TGTGCCTGTGGCACCTTGGGGAAAGCCGCACAACTCTTCTTT. Protein: CACGTLGKAAQLFF.

Comment on this clone: This clone may be a read error of a much larger clone one base away. The same CDR3 can be traced to other DNA sequences in this sample. CDR3 loop: CACDPLGDRYTDKLIF. CDR3 sequence (DNA): TGTGCCTGTGACCCCCTGGGGGATCGGTATACCGATAAACTCATCTTT. This chain uses TRDV2 with TRDJ1; 9 positions agree with TRDD3. Trimming at V came to 3 bases and at J to 2 bases, leaving 9 bases not matched to a gene. In germline, CDR1 is GEAIGNYY, CDR2 EKD. This CDR3 has 16 amino acids.

For this clone: A much larger clone is a single base away; this may be a read error. This sample also contains other DNA sequences that code for the same CDR3. The rearrangement links TRDV2 to TRDJ1; 11 bases map to TRDD3. The CDR3 has 19 residues. Germline trimming cut 0 bases from V and 5 bases from J; bases unmatched to any gene: 16. Germline CDR1 and CDR2: GEAIGNYY and EKD. This CDR3 reads CACDTVQLGDKHTTDKLIF. The CDR3 DNA follows: TGTGCCTGTGACACCGTTCAACTGGGGGATAAACATACAACTGATAAACTCATCTTT.

By share of the sample, this clone is large. This chain joins TRDV2 and TRDJ1; 9 bases match TRDD3. CDR1 and CDR2 (germline): GEAIGNYY, EKD. The trim removed 0 bases at V and 0 bases at J, leaving 7 bases unmatched. The CDR3 is made up of 17 amino acids. The CDR3 nucleotides read TGTGCCTGTGACACCTTGAGTTCTGGGGGATACACCGATAAACTCATCTTT. Amino acids: CACDTLSSGGYTDKLIF.

This clone was seen a handful of times. The chain recombines TRDV2 with TRDJ3, with D tentatively TRDD3 (5 bases). The CDR3 is made up of 18 amino acids. Looked up from germline, CDR1 is GEAIGNYY and CDR2 is EKD. The V and J ends lost 1 base and 1 base respectively, with 13 bases between them. The CDR3 loop is CACDTGWGASWDTRQMFF. Here the CDR3 DNA reads TGTGCCTGTGACACGGGATGGGGAGCTTCCTGGGACACCCGACAGATGTTTTTC.

As for this clone: With a far larger clone one base away, a read error is the likely cause. This chain joins TRDV2 and TRDJ1, with 8 bases lining up with TRDD3. Germline V gene lookup returns CDR1 GEAIGNYY and CDR2 EKD. The CDR3 is 19 residues long. CDR3 DNA sequence: TGTGCCTGTGACACCCTAAGAAGGGCCGAGGGGGATAAGGTCGATAAACGCATCTTT. Residues: CACDTLRRAEGDKVDKRIF.

V and J are TRDV2 and TRDJ1; 7 nucleotides match TRDD3. Losses at the gene ends were 3 bases for V and 0 bases for J; bases not matched to a gene: 21. Looked up from germline, CDR1 is GEAIGNYY and CDR2 is EKD. The CDR3 extends over 20 amino acids. Here the CDR3 reads CACDGLGGVREALYTDKLIF. The DNA for the CDR3 is TGTGCCTGTGACGGTCTGGGGGGTGTCCGGGAAGCTCTATACACCGATAAACTCATCTTT.

The J gene is TRDJ1, the V gene TRDV2; TRDD3 matches 11 bases. Germline V lookup: CDR1 GEAIGNYY, CDR2 EKD. The CDR3 is 16 amino acids. The trim removed 2 bases at V and 2 bases at J, leaving 6 bases unmatched. The CDR3: CACDKVGDTLTDKLIF. The DNA of the CDR3 is TGTGCCTGTGACAAGGTGGGGGATACGCTAACCGATAAACTCATCTTT.

The sample holds a few counts of this clone. This may be a read error, as it is one base from a much larger clone. This same CDR3 is encoded by further DNA sequences in the sample. The chain links TRDV2 to TRDJ1, with 8 positions matching TRDD3. The V segment lost 0 bases and the J segment 5 bases; nucleotides outside the gene matches: 19. Looked up from germline, CDR1 is GEAIGNYY and CDR2 is EKD. This CDR3 comprises 19 residues. CDR3 nucleotides: TGTGCCTGTGACACCCTAAGAAGGGCCGAGGGGGATAAGGTTGATAAACTCATCTTT. Translation: CACDTLRRAEGDKVDKLIF.

Concerning this clone: The sample holds other DNA sequences that translate to the same CDR3. The V gene is TRDV2, the J gene TRDJ1, with 7 bases matching TRDD3. This CDR3 has 17 residues. The trim removed 0 bases at V and 5 bases at J, leaving 14 bases unmatched. CDR1 GEAIGNYY and CDR2 EKD come from the germline V gene. The CDR3 nucleotides are TGTGCCTGTGACACCGTAAGTGGGGGAGACGTCACAGATAAACTCATCTTT. Translated, it gives CACDTVSGGDVTDKLIF.

The chain joins TRDV2 to TRDJ1; 9 nucleotides match TRDD3. Germline trimming cut 0 bases from V and 5 bases from J; bases unmatched to any gene: 24. This CDR3 has 21 residues. Germline CDR1 and CDR2: GEAIGNYY and EKD. CDR3 residues: CACDTVSARSLIGDTTDKLIF. Written as DNA, the CDR3 is TGTGCCTGTGACACCGTTTCTGCGCGATCCTTGATTGGGGATACGACAGATAAACTCATCTTT.

As regards this clone: A much larger clone differs from this one at a single base, so this may be a read error. In the same sample, other DNA sequences code for this CDR3. The chain employs TRDV2 and TRDJ3; 9 nucleotides agree with TRDD3. This CDR3 region has 13 residues. Germline V CDR1 and CDR2: GEAIGNYY, EKD. V trimming: 4 bases; J trimming: 16 bases; junction bases outside the gene matches: 7. CDR3 in DNA: TGTGCCTGTGATGAGCTGGGGGATCCTCAGATGTTTTTC. Encoded protein: CACDELGDPQMFF.

Points on this clone: A clone one base away is much larger, so this may be a read error. The rearrangement links TRDV2 to TRDJ1; a possible D gene is TRDD3 (6 bases). The CDR3 runs to 18 residues. Germline CDR1 and CDR2: GEAIGNYY and EKD. The CDR3 region has the DNA TGTGCCCGTGACACCTTGGGGATTCGAGGGGGGTACACCGATAAACTCATCTTT. This codes for CARDTLGIRGGYTDKLIF.